This T cell receptor (beta chain) was sequenced in a study of shared clonotypes between healthy human individuals. Study as a whole: Plates per donor: three CD4 naive, three CD4 memory, two CD8 naive, one CD8 memory.

After removal of 10 bases from V and 7 bases from J, the junction contained 12 bases not matched to a gene. Germline lookup yields CDR1 SNHLY and CDR2 FYNNEI. This CDR3 has 13 residues. Study-level results: Across subsets, estimated richness was generally greater for naive than for memory populations. Generation of non-shared clonotypes was less probable than generation of clonotypes shared by all four donors.

Over several immunoSEQ plates, each subset's genomic DNA was distributed in even portions. TCRdb keeps only in-frame clones here, not all; method: immunoSEQ multiplex PCR. The sample holds 1,400,000 or so clones, around 98.5% seen once. With respect to this clone: Its antigen is undetermined.

The clonotype was recovered from a man aged 25-45 years in good health. The sample was naive CD4+ T cells sorted from blood. The sample's subset: CD45RA+ positively selected. The V and J genes are TRBV2 and TRBJ1-1; 7 bases align to TRBD1. CDR3 loop: CATRDSPNFEAFF. CDR3 DNA sequence: TGTGCCACCCGGGACAGCCCTAACTTTGAAGCTTTCTTT.